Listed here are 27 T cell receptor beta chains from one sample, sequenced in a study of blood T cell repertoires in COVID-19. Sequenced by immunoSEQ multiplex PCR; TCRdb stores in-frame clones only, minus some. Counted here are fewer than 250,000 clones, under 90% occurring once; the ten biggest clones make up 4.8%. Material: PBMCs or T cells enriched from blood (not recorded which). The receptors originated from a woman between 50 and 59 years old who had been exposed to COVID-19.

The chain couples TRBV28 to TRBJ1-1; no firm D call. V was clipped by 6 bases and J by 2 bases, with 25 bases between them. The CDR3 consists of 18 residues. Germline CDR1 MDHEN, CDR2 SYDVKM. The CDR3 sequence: CASSPLINKPGRNTEAFF. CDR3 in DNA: TGTGCCAGCAGCCCTCTTATTAACAAGCCGGGGAGAAACACTGAAGCTTTCTTT.

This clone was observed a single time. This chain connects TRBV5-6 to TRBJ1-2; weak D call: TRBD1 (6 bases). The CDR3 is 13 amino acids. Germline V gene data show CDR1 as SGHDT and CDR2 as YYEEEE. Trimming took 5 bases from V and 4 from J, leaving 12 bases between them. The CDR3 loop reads CASSMTGTYGYTF. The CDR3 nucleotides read TGTGCCAGCAGTATGACAGGTACCTATGGCTACACCTTC.

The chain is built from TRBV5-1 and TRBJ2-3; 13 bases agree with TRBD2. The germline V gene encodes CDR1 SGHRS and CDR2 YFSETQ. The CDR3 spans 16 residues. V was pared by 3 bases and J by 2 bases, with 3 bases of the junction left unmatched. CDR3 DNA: TGCGCCAGCAGCTGGGGACTAGCGGGGACCACAGATACGCAGTATTTT. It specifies CASSWGLAGTTDTQYF.

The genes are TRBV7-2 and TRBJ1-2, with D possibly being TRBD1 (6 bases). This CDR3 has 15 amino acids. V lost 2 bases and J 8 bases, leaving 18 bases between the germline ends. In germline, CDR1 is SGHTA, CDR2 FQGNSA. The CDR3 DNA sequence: TGTGCCAGCAGCTTATTTGCGGGGGCTCCTGGGGGCTACACCTTC. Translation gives CASSLFAGAPGGYTF.

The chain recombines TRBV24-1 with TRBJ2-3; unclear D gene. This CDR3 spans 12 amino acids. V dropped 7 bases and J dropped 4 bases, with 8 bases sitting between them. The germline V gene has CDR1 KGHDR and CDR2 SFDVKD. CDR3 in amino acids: CATSDISDTQYF. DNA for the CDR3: TGTGCCACCAGCGACATCTCAGATACGCAGTATTTT.

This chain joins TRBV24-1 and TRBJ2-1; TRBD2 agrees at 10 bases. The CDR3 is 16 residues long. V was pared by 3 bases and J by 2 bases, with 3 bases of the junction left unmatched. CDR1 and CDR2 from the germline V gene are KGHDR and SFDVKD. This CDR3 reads CATSDLSGGAYNEQFF. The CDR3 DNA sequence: TGTGCCACCAGTGATCTGAGCGGGGGGGCCTACAATGAGCAGTTCTTC.

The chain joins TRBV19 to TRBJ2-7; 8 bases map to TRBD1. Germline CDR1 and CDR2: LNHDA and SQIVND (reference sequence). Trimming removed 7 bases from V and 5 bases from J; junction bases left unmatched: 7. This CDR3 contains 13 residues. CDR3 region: CASNGQGMDEQYF. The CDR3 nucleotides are TGTGCCAGTAACGGACAGGGAATGGACGAGCAGTACTTC.

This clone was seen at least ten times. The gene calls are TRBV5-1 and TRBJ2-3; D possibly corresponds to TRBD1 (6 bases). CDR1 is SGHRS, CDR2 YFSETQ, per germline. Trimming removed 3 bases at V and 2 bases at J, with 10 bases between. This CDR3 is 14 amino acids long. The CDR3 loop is CASSSGQSTDTQYF. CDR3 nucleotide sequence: TGCGCCAGCAGCTCAGGACAGTCCACAGATACGCAGTATTTT.

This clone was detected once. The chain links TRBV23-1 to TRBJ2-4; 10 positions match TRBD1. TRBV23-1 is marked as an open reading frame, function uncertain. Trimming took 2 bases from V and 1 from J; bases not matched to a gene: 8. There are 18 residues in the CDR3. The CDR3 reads CASSQPRDRGWAKNIQYF. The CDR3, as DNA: TGCGCCAGCAGTCAACCGCGGGACAGGGGCTGGGCCAAAAACATTCAGTACTTC.

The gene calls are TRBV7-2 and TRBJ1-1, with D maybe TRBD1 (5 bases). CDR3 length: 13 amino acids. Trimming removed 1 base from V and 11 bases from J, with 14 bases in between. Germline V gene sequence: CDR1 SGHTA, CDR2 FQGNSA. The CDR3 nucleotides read TGTGCCAGCAGCTTAGGCAGGGCTAGAGCGGCTTTCTTT. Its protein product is CASSLGRARAAFF.

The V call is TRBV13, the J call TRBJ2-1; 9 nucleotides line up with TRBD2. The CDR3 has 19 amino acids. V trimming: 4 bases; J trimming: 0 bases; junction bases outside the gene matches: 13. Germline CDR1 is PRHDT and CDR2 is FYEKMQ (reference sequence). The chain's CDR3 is CASSSRGAGGTSSYNEQFF. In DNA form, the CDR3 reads TGTGCCAGCAGCTCCCGCGGAGCGGGGGGCACCAGCTCCTACAATGAGCAGTTCTTC.

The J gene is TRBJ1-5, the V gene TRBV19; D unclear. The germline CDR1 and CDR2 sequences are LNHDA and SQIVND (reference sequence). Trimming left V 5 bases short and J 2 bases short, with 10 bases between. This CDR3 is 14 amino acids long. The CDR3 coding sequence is TGTGCCAGTAGTCGGGTAGGAGGCAATCAGCCCCAGCATTTT. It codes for CASSRVGGNQPQHF.

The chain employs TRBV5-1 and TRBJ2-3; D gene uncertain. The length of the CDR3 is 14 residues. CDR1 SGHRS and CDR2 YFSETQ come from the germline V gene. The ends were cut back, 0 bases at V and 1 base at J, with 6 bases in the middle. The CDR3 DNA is TGCGCCAGCAGCTTGGATCTCCGCACAGATACGCAGTATTTT. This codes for CASSLDLRTDTQYF.

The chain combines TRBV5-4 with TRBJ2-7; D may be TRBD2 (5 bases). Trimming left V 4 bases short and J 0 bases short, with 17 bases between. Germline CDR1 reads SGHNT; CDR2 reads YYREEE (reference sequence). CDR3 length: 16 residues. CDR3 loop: CASSPGNGRSSYEQYF. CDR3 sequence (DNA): TGTGCCAGCAGCCCCGGGAACGGAAGGAGCTCCTACGAGCAGTACTTC.

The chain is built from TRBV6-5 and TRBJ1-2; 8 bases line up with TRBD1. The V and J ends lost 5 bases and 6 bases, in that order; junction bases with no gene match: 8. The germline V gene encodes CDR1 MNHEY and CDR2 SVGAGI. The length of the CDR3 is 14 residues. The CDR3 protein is CASSNDRGLDGYTF. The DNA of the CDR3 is TGTGCCAGCAGTAATGACAGGGGCCTAGATGGCTACACCTTC.

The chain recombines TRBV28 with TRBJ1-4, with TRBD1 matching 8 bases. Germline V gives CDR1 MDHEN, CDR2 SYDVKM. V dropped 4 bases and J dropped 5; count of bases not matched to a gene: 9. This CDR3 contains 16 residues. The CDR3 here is CASSSPGQGRNEKLFF. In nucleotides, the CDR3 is TGTGCCAGCAGTTCCCCCGGACAGGGCAGAAATGAAAAACTGTTTTTT.

The CDR3 region is CASSFDRAGEQYF. The CDR3 DNA reads as TGTGCCAGCAGCTTCGACAGGGCGGGCGAGCAGTACTTC. The chain recombines TRBV11-2 with TRBJ2-7; 7 bases agree with TRBD1. V lost 3 bases to trimming and J lost 6 bases; unmatched junction nucleotides: 5. This CDR3 has 13 amino acids. Germline V gene lookup returns CDR1 SGHAT and CDR2 FQNNGV.

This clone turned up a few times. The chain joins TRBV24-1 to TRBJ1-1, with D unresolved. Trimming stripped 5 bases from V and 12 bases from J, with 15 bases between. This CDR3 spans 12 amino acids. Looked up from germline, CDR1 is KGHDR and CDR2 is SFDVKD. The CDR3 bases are TGTGCCACCAGTGGGGAGTTTTCCGTGACTTTCTTT. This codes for CATSGEFSVTFF.

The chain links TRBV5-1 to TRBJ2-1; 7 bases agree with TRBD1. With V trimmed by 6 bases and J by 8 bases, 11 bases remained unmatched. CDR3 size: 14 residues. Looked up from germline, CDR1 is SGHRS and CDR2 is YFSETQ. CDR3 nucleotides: TGCGCCAGCACCTCGTCGGGACAGTCTCATGAGCAGTTCTTC. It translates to CASTSSGQSHEQFF.

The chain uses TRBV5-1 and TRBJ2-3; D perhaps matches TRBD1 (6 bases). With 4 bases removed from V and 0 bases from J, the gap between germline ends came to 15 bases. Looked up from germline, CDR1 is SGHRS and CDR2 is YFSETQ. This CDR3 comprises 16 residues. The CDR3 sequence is CASSHRTVGSTDTQYF. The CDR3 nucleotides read TGCGCCAGCAGCCACCGGACAGTCGGGAGCACAGATACGCAGTATTTT.

The CDR3 here is CASTRGWERAEAFF. The CDR3 DNA reads as TGTGCCAGTACCCGAGGGTGGGAACGCGCTGAAGCTTTCTTT. V usage is TRBV19 and J usage is TRBJ1-1; no reliable D call. The length of the CDR3 is 14 residues. Trimming shortened V by 7 bases and J by 6 bases, and 18 bases separated the two germline ends. Germline loops: CDR1 LNHDA, CDR2 SQIVND (reference sequence).

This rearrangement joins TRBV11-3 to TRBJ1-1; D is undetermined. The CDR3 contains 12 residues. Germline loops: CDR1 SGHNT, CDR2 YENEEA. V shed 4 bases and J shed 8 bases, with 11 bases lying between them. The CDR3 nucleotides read TGTGCCAGCAGCTCCGACGGGAACGAAGCTTTCTTT. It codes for CASSSDGNEAFF.

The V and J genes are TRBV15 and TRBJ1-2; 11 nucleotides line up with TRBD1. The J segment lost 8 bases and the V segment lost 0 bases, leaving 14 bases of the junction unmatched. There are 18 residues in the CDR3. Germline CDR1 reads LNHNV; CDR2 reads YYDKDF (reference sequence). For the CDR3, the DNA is TGTGCCACCAGCAGAGATTCCGGCTATGGACAGGGGGCAGAAGGCTACACCTTC. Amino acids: CATSRDSGYGQGAEGYTF.

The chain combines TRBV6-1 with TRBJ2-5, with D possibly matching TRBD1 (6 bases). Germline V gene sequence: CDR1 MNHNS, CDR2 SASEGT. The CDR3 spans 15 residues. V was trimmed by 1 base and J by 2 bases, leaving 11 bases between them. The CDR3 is CASSEGGGSQETQYF. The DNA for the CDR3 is TGTGCCAGCAGTGAAGGTGGGGGCTCACAAGAGACCCAGTACTTC.

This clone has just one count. This CDR3 reads CASSAASHYEQYF. As DNA, the CDR3 is TGTGCCAGCTCCGCGGCCTCCCATTACGAGCAGTACTTC. This chain connects TRBV18 to TRBJ2-7; D gene ambiguous. Germline lookup yields CDR1 KGHSH and CDR2 LQKENI. The CDR3 length is 13 residues. V shed 6 bases and J shed 4 bases, with 13 bases lying between them. Full variable domain (outside the CDR3, taken from reference TRBV18 and TRBJ2-7): NAGVMQNPRHLVRRRGQEARLRCSPMKGHSHVYWYRQLPEEGLKFMVYLQKENIIDESGMPKERFSAEFPKEGPSILRIQQVVRGDSAAYFCASSAASHYEQYFGPGTRLTVT.

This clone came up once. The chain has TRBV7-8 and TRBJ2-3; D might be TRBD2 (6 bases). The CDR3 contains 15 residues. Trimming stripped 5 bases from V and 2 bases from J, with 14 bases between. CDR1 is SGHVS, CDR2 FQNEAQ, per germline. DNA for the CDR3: TGTGCCAGCAGCCGGGACTCATCTTCCACAGATACGCAGTATTTT. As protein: CASSRDSSSTDTQYF.

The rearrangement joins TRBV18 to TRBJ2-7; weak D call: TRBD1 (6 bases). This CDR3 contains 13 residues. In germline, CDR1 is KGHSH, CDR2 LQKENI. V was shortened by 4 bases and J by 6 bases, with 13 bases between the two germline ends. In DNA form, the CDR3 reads TGTGCCAGCTCACGGCAGGGGTTCGTCGAGCAGTACTTC. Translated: CASSRQGFVEQYF.